This T cell receptor (beta chain) is from a study of cytomegalovirus exposure and HLA in healthy donors. Study-level background: Samples from HLA-typed donors yielded about 85 million unique TCRs in an early data release.

On this clone: Its cognate antigen is unknown.

General study points: In vitro confirmation showed three CMV-associated chains to be CMV antigen specific.

Amplification used 60 Vbeta primers and 13 Jbeta primers. Method: immunoSEQ multiplex PCR; TCRdb's copy keeps in-frame clones and lacks some. This sample carries 30,000 to 35,000 clones, with more than 3% going to the ten biggest clones. V dropped 1 base and J dropped 8 bases, with 8 bases sitting between them. There are 11 residues in the CDR3. The germline gives CDR1 DFQATT, CDR2 SNEGSKA (reference sequence). The chain combines TRBV20-1 with TRBJ1-1; the D gene is possibly TRBD1 (5 bases). This sequence originates from a woman aged 40 to 50 in good health and CMV-seropositive. Sequenced sample: PBMCs. CDR3 region: CSARGGGEAFF. CDR3 DNA sequence: TGCAGTGCTAGAGGGGGGGGAGAAGCTTTCTTT.